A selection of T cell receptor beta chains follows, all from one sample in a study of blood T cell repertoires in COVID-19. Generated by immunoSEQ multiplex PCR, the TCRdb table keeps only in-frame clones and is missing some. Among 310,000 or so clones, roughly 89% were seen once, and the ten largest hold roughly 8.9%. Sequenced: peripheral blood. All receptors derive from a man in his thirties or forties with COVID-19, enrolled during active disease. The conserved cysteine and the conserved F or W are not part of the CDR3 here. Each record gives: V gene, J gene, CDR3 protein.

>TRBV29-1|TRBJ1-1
SVDQSGNTEAF
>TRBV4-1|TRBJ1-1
ASSHHPGQGVGDTEAF
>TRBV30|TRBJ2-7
ACSRTEQY
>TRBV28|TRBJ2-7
ASSNRDSTYEQY
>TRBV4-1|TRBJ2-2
ASSQPVARAGGELF
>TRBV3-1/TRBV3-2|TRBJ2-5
ASSQGSSQIPQY
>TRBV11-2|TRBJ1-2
ASSALQNYGYT
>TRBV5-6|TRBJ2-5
ASSLESRAQETQY
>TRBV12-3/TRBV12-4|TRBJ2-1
ATRQGARDEQF
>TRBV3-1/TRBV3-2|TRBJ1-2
ASSRPGTGIYGYT
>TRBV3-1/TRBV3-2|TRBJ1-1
ASSSSPVNTEAF
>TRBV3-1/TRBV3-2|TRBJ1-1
ASSQVLAAEAF
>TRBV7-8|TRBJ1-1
ASSLRQGAMNTEAF
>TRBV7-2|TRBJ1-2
ASSPTNDRGEGYT
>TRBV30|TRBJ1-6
AWRSQGAGTYNSPLH
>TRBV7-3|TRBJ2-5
ASRQSGRGRETQY
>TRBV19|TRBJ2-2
ASKRVWVATGELF
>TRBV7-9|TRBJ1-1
ASSRDPRSGLNGAEAF
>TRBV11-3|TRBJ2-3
ASSSGQGIISSTDTQY
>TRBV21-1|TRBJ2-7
PLWGQVRRDEQY
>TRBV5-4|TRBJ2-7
ASSPPDRYYEQY